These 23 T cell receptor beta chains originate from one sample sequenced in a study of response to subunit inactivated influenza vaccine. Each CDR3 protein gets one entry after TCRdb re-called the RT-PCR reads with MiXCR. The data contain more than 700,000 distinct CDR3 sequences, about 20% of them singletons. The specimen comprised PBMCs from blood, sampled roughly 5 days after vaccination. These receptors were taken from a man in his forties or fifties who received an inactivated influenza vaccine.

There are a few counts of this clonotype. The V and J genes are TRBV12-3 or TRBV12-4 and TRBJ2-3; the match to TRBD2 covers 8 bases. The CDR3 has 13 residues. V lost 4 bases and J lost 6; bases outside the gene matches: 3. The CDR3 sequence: CASSWGGGDTQYF. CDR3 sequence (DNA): TGTGCCAGCAGTTGGGGCGGGGGGGATACGCAGTATTTT.

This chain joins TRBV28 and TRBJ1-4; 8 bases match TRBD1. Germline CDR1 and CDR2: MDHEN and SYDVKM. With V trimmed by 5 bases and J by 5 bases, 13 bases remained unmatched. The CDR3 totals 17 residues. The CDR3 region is CASSPLGQGPKNEKLFF. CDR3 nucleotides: TGTGCCAGCAGTCCACTCGGACAGGGACCGAAGAATGAAAAACTGTTTTTT.

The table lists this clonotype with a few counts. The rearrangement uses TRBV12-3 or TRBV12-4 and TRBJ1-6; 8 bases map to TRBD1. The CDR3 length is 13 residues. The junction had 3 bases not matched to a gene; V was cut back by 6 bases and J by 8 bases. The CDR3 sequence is CASRRDRYSPLHF. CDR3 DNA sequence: TGTGCCAGCAGAAGGGACAGGTATTCACCCCTCCACTTT.

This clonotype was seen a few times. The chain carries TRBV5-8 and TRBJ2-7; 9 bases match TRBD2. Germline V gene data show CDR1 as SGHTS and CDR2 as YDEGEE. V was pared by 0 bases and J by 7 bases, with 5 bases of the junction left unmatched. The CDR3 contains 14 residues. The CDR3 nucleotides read TGTGCCAGCAGCTTGGTCTTAGCGGGAGTTGAGCAGTACTTC. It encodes CASSLVLAGVEQYF.

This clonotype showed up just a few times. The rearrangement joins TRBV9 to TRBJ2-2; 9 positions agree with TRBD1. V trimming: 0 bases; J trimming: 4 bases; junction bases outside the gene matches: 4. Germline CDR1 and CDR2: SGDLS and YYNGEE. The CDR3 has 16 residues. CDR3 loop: CASSVGTGVGTGELFF. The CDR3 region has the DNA TGTGCCAGCAGCGTAGGGACAGGGGTGGGCACCGGGGAGCTGTTTTTT.

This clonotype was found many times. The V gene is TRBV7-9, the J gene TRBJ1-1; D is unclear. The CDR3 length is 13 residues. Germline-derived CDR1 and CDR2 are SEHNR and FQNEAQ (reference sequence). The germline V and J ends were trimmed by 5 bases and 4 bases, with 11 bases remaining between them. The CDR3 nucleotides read TGTGCCAGCAGCACCCCAAGAGGCACTGAAGCTTTCTTT. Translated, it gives CASSTPRGTEAFF.

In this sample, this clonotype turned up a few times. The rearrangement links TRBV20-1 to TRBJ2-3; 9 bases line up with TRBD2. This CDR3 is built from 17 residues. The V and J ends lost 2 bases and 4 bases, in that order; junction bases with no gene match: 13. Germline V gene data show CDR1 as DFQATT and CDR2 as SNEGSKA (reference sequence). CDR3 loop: CSARSAPGLAQPDTQYF. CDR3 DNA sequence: TGCAGTGCTAGATCTGCCCCGGGACTAGCCCAACCAGATACGCAGTATTTT.

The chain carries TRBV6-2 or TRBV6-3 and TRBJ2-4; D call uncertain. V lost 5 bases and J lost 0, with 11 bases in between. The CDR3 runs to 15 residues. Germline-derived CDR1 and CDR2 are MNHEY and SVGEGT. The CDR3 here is CASSPSRLAKNIQYF. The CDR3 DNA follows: TGTGCCAGCAGTCCGAGCCGACTAGCCAAAAACATTCAGTACTTC.

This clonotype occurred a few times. CDR3 residues: CASKLGGSYEQYF. The CDR3 DNA reads TGTGCCAGCAAACTAGGTGGCTCGTACGAGCAGTACTTC. V is TRBV7-8 and J is TRBJ2-7; possibly TRBD2 for D (5 bases). Between the trimmed V and J ends, which lost 7 bases and 4 bases, there was a span of 14 bases. The CDR3 is 13 residues long. Germline V gene lookup returns CDR1 SGHVS and CDR2 FQNEAQ. Using reference TRBV7-8 and TRBJ2-7 for the parts outside the CDR3, the full variable domain is GAGVSQSPRYKVAKRGQDVALRCDPISGHVSLFWYQQALGQGPEFLTYFQNEAQLDKSGLPSDRFFAERPEGSVSTLKIQRTQQEDSAVYLCASKLGGSYEQYFGPGTRLTVT.

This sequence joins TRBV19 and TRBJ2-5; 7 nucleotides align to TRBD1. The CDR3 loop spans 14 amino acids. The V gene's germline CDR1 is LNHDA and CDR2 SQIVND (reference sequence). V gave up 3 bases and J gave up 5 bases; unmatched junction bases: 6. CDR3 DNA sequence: TGTGCCAGTAGTATGAACAGGGGTGGCGAGACCCAGTACTTC. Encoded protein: CASSMNRGGETQYF.

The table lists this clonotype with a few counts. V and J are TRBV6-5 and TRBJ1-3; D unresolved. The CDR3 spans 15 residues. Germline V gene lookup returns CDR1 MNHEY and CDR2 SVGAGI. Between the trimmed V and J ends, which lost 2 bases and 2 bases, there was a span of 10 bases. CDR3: CASSYVLGAGNTIYF. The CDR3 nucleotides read TGTGCCAGCAGTTACGTCCTCGGGGCTGGAAACACCATATATTTT.

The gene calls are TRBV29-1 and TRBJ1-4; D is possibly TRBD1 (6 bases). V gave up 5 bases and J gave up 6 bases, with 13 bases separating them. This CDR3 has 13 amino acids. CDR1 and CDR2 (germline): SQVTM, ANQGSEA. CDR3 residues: CSVSSGTYEKLFF. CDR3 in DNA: TGCAGCGTTAGTTCCGGGACATATGAAAAACTGTTTTTT.

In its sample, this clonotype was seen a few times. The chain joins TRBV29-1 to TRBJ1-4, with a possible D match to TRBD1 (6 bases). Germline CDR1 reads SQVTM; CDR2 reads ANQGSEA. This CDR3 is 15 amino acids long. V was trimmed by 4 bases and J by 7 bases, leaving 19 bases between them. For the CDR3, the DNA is TGCAGCGTTGCTTGGGGGGGCGCCGGGAGTGAAAAACTGTTTTTT. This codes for CSVAWGGAGSEKLFF.

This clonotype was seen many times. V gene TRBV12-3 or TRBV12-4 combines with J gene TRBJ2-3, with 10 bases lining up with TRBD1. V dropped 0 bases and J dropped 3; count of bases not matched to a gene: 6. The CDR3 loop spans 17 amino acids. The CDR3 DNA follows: TGTGCCAGCAGTTTAGCGCTCTGGGACAGGGGAACAGATACGCAGTATTTT. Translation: CASSLALWDRGTDTQYF.

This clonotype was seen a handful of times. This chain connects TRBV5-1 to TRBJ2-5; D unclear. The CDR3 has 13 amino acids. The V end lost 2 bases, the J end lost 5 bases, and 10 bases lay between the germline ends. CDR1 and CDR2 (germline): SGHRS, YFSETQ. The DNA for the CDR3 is TGCGCCAGCAGCTTCGGACGCCGGGAGACCCAGTACTTC. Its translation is CASSFGRRETQYF.

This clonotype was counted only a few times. CDR3 DNA: TGTGCCAGCAGGTTAGCGGGAGGGCCAGGTACGCAGTATTTT. Its translation: CASRLAGGPGTQYF. The J gene is TRBJ2-3, the V gene TRBV28; 11 nucleotides agree with TRBD2. Unmatched junction bases numbered 7, after V lost 6 bases and J lost 8 bases. The CDR3 spans 14 residues. CDR1 and CDR2 from the germline V gene are MDHEN and SYDVKM.

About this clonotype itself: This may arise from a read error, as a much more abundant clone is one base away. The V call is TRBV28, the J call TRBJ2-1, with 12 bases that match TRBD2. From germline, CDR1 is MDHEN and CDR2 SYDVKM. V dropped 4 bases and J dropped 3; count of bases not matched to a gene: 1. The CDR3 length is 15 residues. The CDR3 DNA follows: TGTGCCAGCAGTTCTAGCGGGGGGGTCTACAATGAGCAGTTCTTC. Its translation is CASSSSGGVYNEQFF.

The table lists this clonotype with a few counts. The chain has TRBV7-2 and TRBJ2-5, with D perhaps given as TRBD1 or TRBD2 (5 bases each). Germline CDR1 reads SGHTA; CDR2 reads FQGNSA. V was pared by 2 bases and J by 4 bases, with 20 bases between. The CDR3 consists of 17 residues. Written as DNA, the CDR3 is TGTGCCAGCAGCTTACGGCGAGCTTACCAGGGAGTAGAGACCCAGTACTTC. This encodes CASSLRRAYQGVETQYF.

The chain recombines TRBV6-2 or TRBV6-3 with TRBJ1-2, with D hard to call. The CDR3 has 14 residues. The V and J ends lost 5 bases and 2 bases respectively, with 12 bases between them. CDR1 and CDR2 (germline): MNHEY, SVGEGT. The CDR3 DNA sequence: TGTGCCAGCAGTACCCGGACGGTCAACTATGGCTACACCTTC. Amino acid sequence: CASSTRTVNYGYTF.

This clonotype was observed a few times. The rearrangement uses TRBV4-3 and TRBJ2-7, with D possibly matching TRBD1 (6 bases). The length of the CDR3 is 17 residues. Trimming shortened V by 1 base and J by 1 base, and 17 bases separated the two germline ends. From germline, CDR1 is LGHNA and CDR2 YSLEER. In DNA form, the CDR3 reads TGCGCCAGCAGCCAAGTTGCGGACAGAAAACTATCCTACGAGCAGTACTTC. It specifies CASSQVADRKLSYEQYF.

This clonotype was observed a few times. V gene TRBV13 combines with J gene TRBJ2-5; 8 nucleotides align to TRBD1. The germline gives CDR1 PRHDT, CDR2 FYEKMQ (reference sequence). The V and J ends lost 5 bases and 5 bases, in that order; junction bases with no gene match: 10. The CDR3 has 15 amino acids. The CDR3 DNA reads TGTGCCAGCAGCGCCTGGACAGGGCGGCGGGAGACCCAGTACTTC. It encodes CASSAWTGRRETQYF.

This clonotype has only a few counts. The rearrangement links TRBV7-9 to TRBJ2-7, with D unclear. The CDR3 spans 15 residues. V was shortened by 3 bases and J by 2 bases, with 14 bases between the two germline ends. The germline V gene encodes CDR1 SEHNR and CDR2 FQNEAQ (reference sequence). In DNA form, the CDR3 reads TGTGCCAGCAGCTTCCGGCAGGACCTCACCTACGAGCAGTACTTC. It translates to CASSFRQDLTYEQYF.

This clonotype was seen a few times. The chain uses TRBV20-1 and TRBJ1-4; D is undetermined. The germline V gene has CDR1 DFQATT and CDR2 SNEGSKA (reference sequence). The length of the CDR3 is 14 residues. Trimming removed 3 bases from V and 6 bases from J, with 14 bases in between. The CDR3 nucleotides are TGCAGTGCTAGGGATTTGGGTAGGGATGAAAAACTGTTTTTT. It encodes CSARDLGRDEKLFF.